The rows below give T cell receptor beta chains drawn from one sample of a study of T cells in localized non-small cell lung cancer. Produced via immunoSEQ multiplex PCR; TCRdb's table is partial and in-frame only. The data contain nearly 25,000 clones, 80% to 95% of them seen just once; the ten biggest clones take up roughly 2.8%. Specimen: peripheral blood, collected before any cancer treatment. The receptors derive from a woman aged 35 to 70 with stage I lung adenocarcinoma. Both conserved end residues are part of each CDR3. The D gene is left open where the match is weak. Only some rows state a clone size, as once, few, many or a class for expanded clones.

D gene: -
J gene: TRBJ2-2
clone size: -
V gene: TRBV9
CDR3 DNA: TGTGCCAGCAGCGTTGACAGGAGGGTGGGGGAGCTGTTTTTT
CDR3 protein: CASSVDRRVGELFF

D gene: -
J gene: TRBJ1-5
clone size: -
V gene: TRBV28
CDR3 DNA: TGTGCCAGCTGCCCAGACGTTAGTAATCAGCCCCAGCATTTT
CDR3 protein: CASCPDVSNQPQHF

D gene: -
J gene: TRBJ1-1
clone size: -
V gene: TRBV5-1
CDR3 DNA: TGCGCCAGCAGCTTGGCCCCGAACACTGAAGCTTTCTTT
CDR3 protein: CASSLAPNTEAFF

D gene: -
J gene: TRBJ2-7
clone size: -
V gene: TRBV7-8
CDR3 DNA: TGTGCCAGCAGCTTACAGTGGCGGGACCCACGTTTTACCTACGAGCAGTACTTC
CDR3 protein: CASSLQWRDPRFTYEQYF

D gene: -
J gene: TRBJ1-1
clone size: -
V gene: TRBV6-5
CDR3 DNA: TGTGCCAGCAGTTGGGGGGGAGGGGGTGCCACTGAAGCTTTCTTT
CDR3 protein: CASSWGGGGATEAFF

D gene: TRBD1
J gene: TRBJ2-7
clone size: -
V gene: TRBV27
CDR3 DNA: TGTGCCAGCACCCTGAGGACAGGGGACTACGAGCAGTACTTC
CDR3 protein: CASTLRTGDYEQYF

D gene: TRBD2
J gene: TRBJ2-7
clone size: -
V gene: TRBV5-1
CDR3 DNA: TGCGCCAGCAGCTTGTCGTTCCGGGTCGGGGCTAGCGGGAGGGAAATTTACGAGCAGTACTTC
CDR3 protein: CASSLSFRVGASGREIYEQYF

D gene: TRBD2
J gene: TRBJ2-3
clone size: -
V gene: TRBV4-1
CDR3 DNA: TGCGCCAGCAGCCCGCGACTAGCGGAGATAACAGATACGCAGTATTTT
CDR3 protein: CASSPRLAEITDTQYF

D gene: -
J gene: TRBJ1-1
clone size: -
V gene: TRBV18
CDR3 DNA: TGTGCCAGCTCACCAGGGGGGGCAGGGACTGAAGCTTTCTTT
CDR3 protein: CASSPGGAGTEAFF

D gene: -
J gene: TRBJ1-2
clone size: -
V gene: TRBV28
CDR3 DNA: TGTGCCAGTCTTGGAGGACCGCAGAGGGGTGGCTACACCTTC
CDR3 protein: CASLGGPQRGGYTF

D gene: -
J gene: TRBJ2-1
clone size: -
V gene: TRBV7-3
CDR3 DNA: TGTGCCAGCAGCTTATTCGGGTCCGGTGAGCAGTTCTTC
CDR3 protein: CASSLFGSGEQFF

D gene: TRBD1
J gene: TRBJ1-1
clone size: -
V gene: TRBV29-1
CDR3 DNA: TGCAGCGTTGGACAAATCAGGGGGGCCACTGAAGCTTTCTTT
CDR3 protein: CSVGQIRGATEAFF

D gene: TRBD2
J gene: TRBJ2-3
clone size: -
V gene: TRBV7-2
CDR3 DNA: TGTGCCAGCAGCCGACGGACTAGCGGCACAGATACGCAGTATTTT
CDR3 protein: CASSRRTSGTDTQYF

D gene: -
J gene: TRBJ1-2
clone size: once
V gene: TRBV28
CDR3 DNA: TGTGCCAGCAGCCAGGGGCCGCGCTACACCTTC
CDR3 protein: CASSQGPRYTF

D gene: TRBD2
J gene: TRBJ2-1
clone size: -
V gene: TRBV5-1
CDR3 DNA: TGCGCCACTCAGGGGACTAGCGGGAAATGGGGTGAGCAGTTCTTC
CDR3 protein: CATQGTSGKWGEQFF

D gene: TRBD2
J gene: TRBJ2-7
clone size: -
V gene: TRBV6-5
CDR3 DNA: TGTGCCAGCAGTTACTCGATAGCGGGAGGATACGAGCAGTACTTC
CDR3 protein: CASSYSIAGGYEQYF

D gene: TRBD1
J gene: TRBJ2-1
clone size: -
V gene: TRBV27
CDR3 DNA: TGTGCCAGCAGCCAACTAGACAGGGGCATCAATGAGCAGTTCTTC
CDR3 protein: CASSQLDRGINEQFF

D gene: -
J gene: TRBJ1-1
clone size: once
V gene: TRBV29-1
CDR3 DNA: TGCAGCGTACGACGACAGGAGGGCACTGAAGCTTTCTTT
CDR3 protein: CSVRRQEGTEAFF

D gene: -
J gene: TRBJ2-6
clone size: -
V gene: TRBV7-9
CDR3 DNA: TGTGCCAGCAGCTCCGATACAGGGAGAATTGGTACTGGGGCCAACGTCCTGACTTTC
CDR3 protein: CASSSDTGRIGTGANVLTF

D gene: -
J gene: TRBJ2-5
clone size: -
V gene: TRBV9
CDR3 DNA: TGTGCCAGCAGTGGCGGGGAGACCCAGTACTTC
CDR3 protein: CASSGGETQYF

D gene: -
J gene: TRBJ2-3
clone size: -
V gene: TRBV9
CDR3 DNA: TGTGCCAGCAGCGGGAACCGGGATACACAGTATTTT
CDR3 protein: CASSGNRDTQYF

D gene: -
J gene: TRBJ2-7
clone size: -
V gene: TRBV15
CDR3 DNA: TGTGCCACCAGCTGGACTAACCCCTCCTACGAGCAGTACTTC
CDR3 protein: CATSWTNPSYEQYF

D gene: -
J gene: TRBJ1-5
clone size: -
V gene: TRBV6-5
CDR3 DNA: TGTGCCAGCAGTTACTCGATCGCGCAGCCCCAGCATTTT
CDR3 protein: CASSYSIAQPQHF

D gene: -
J gene: TRBJ1-2
clone size: -
V gene: TRBV29-1
CDR3 DNA: TGCAGCGTTGATCAAGGTGATTATGGCTACACCTTC
CDR3 protein: CSVDQGDYGYTF

D gene: -
J gene: TRBJ1-4
clone size: -
V gene: TRBV18
CDR3 DNA: TGTGCCAGCTCACCAGGGATGAATGAAAAACTGTTTTTT
CDR3 protein: CASSPGMNEKLFF

D gene: -
J gene: TRBJ2-2
clone size: -
V gene: TRBV9
CDR3 DNA: TGTGCCAGCAGCGCGACAGAGACCACCGGGGAGCTGTTTTTT
CDR3 protein: CASSATETTGELFF

D gene: TRBD1
J gene: TRBJ1-4
clone size: -
V gene: TRBV19
CDR3 DNA: TGTGCCACCTCCATATTTCAGGGGGCGCGTGGTGAAAAACTGTTTTTT
CDR3 protein: CATSIFQGARGEKLFF

D gene: TRBD2
J gene: TRBJ2-7
clone size: -
V gene: TRBV30
CDR3 DNA: TGTGCCTGGAGTCGGGGGGGAGGATACGAGCAGTACTTC
CDR3 protein: CAWSRGGGYEQYF

D gene: -
J gene: TRBJ1-1
clone size: -
V gene: TRBV29-1
CDR3 DNA: TGCAGCGTTGATAAGGCTATGAACACTGAAGCTTTCTTT
CDR3 protein: CSVDKAMNTEAFF

D gene: TRBD1
J gene: TRBJ1-2
clone size: -
V gene: TRBV28
CDR3 DNA: TGTGCCAGCACCCTGGACAGGGCGCGAGGCTACACCTTC
CDR3 protein: CASTLDRARGYTF

D gene: -
J gene: TRBJ1-4
clone size: few
V gene: TRBV5-1
CDR3 DNA: TGCGCCAGCAGCGTCCTAGGACAACGAAATGAAAAACTGTTTTTT
CDR3 protein: CASSVLGQRNEKLFF

D gene: TRBD1
J gene: TRBJ1-4
clone size: -
V gene: TRBV7-8
CDR3 DNA: TGTGCCAGCAGCTTAGCCGCAGGGGGCCTTGAAAAACTGTTTTTT
CDR3 protein: CASSLAAGGLEKLFF

D gene: -
J gene: TRBJ2-1
clone size: -
V gene: TRBV5-1
CDR3 DNA: TGCGCCAGCAGCTTGTGGGACCCCCCGGGAGAGCAGTTCTTC
CDR3 protein: CASSLWDPPGEQFF

D gene: -
J gene: TRBJ1-4
clone size: -
V gene: TRBV7-8
CDR3 DNA: TGTGCCAGCAGCCATATGGGGGACACCAATGAAAAACTGTTTTTT
CDR3 protein: CASSHMGDTNEKLFF

D gene: -
J gene: TRBJ2-6
clone size: -
V gene: TRBV4-2
CDR3 DNA: TGTGCCAGCAGCCAGGAACCGATAGGCTCTGGGGCCAACGTCCTGACTTTC
CDR3 protein: CASSQEPIGSGANVLTF

D gene: -
J gene: TRBJ2-1
clone size: -
V gene: TRBV6-5
CDR3 DNA: TGTGCCAGCAGTCCCGGCGGCCCTCTTGACGATGAGCAGTTCTTC
CDR3 protein: CASSPGGPLDDEQFF

D gene: -
J gene: TRBJ1-5
clone size: -
V gene: TRBV6-1
CDR3 DNA: TGTGCCAGCAGTGAACAGGGTGGGATAAATCAGCCCCAGCATTTT
CDR3 protein: CASSEQGGINQPQHF

D gene: -
J gene: TRBJ1-4
clone size: -
V gene: TRBV6-1
CDR3 DNA: TGTGCCAGCAGCCCCGGAGGAGGTTTTGAAAAACTGTTTTTT
CDR3 protein: CASSPGGGFEKLFF

D gene: -
J gene: TRBJ2-5
clone size: -
V gene: TRBV28
CDR3 DNA: TGTGCCAGCAGTTCTCCGGGCGGGCCCTACCAAGAGACCCAGTACTTC
CDR3 protein: CASSSPGGPYQETQYF

D gene: -
J gene: TRBJ1-3
clone size: -
V gene: TRBV7-2
CDR3 DNA: TGTGCCAGCAGCTTAACTGACAGAAACACCATATATTTT
CDR3 protein: CASSLTDRNTIYF

D gene: -
J gene: TRBJ2-7
clone size: -
V gene: TRBV6-1
CDR3 DNA: TGTGCCAGCAACCAGGGATCCCCTGGGGAGCAGTACTTC
CDR3 protein: CASNQGSPGEQYF

D gene: TRBD2
J gene: TRBJ2-3
clone size: -
V gene: TRBV30
CDR3 DNA: TGTGCCTGGAGGACTAGCGGGAGAAGCGGTACGCAGTATTTT
CDR3 protein: CAWRTSGRSGTQYF

D gene: -
J gene: TRBJ1-1
clone size: -
V gene: TRBV28
CDR3 DNA: TGTGCCACCGAGACTCTGGTCGCTTTCTTT
CDR3 protein: CATETLVAFF

D gene: -
J gene: TRBJ1-3
clone size: -
V gene: TRBV28
CDR3 DNA: TGTGCCAGCAGTTCTCCCTTTCGAAACACCATATATTTT
CDR3 protein: CASSSPFRNTIYF

D gene: -
J gene: TRBJ2-4
clone size: -
V gene: TRBV5-1
CDR3 DNA: TGCGCCAGCAGCTTCCAAAACATTCAGTACTTC
CDR3 protein: CASSFQNIQYF

D gene: -
J gene: TRBJ2-7
clone size: -
V gene: TRBV15
CDR3 DNA: TGTGCCACCAGCAGAGACGTCCAGGGTAAGCAGTACTTC
CDR3 protein: CATSRDVQGKQYF